This entry lists 29 T cell receptor beta chains sequenced from one sample in a study of T cell repertoires in cytomegalovirus infection. These receptors have no known antigen. TCRdb redid the calling of the reads with MiXCR, one entry per CDR3 protein. The table records roughly 78,000 distinct CDR3 sequences, roughly 40% of them present only once. The material sequenced was CD8+ T cells from cultured PBMCs, taken from culture after CMV antigen stimulation. These receptors came from a human donor in good health (CMV status not recorded). Some clones in this sample may be carry-over from other donors' samples.

V usage is TRBV5-1 and J usage is TRBJ2-7; TRBD1 matches at 11 bases. With 6 bases clipped from V and 5 bases from J, the junction kept 7 bases outside the gene matches. Germline V CDR1 and CDR2: SGHRS, YFSETQ. The CDR3 loop spans 14 amino acids. In DNA form, the CDR3 reads TGCGCCAGCAACGCCGGACAGGGGGCCGACGAGCAGTACTTC. It translates to CASNAGQGADEQYF.

This clonotype was seen a few times. V is TRBV7-6 and J is TRBJ2-1; the D gene is possibly TRBD2 (5 bases). The germline CDR1 and CDR2 sequences are SGHVS and FNYEAQ. Trimming pared 3 bases from V and 1 base from J, leaving 19 bases between. This CDR3 has 18 residues. CDR3 sequence: CASSFRGYGVTSYNEQFF. The DNA of the CDR3 is TGTGCCAGCAGCTTTCGAGGTTACGGGGTTACTTCCTACAATGAGCAGTTCTTC.

V gene TRBV4-3 combines with J gene TRBJ2-1; D is possibly TRBD2 (5 bases). This CDR3 spans 15 amino acids. The germline V and J ends were trimmed by 1 base and 0 bases, with 7 bases remaining between them. The germline CDR1 and CDR2 sequences are LGHNA and YSLEER. In nucleotides, the CDR3 is TGCGCCAGCAGCCAAGCACGGGACTCCTACAATGAGCAGTTCTTC. Protein sequence: CASSQARDSYNEQFF.

The chain has TRBV12-3 or TRBV12-4 and TRBJ1-4, with D maybe TRBD1 (5 bases). The CDR3 consists of 15 residues. V was shortened by 6 bases and J by 0 bases, with 11 bases between the two germline ends. The CDR3 nucleotides read TGTGCCAGCAGCTCTCAGGGTGCAACTAATGAAAAACTGTTTTTT. Translating gives CASSSQGATNEKLFF.

At least ten counts were recorded for this clonotype. The rearrangement links TRBV7-8 to TRBJ1-6; 8 bases agree with TRBD1. The V gene's germline CDR1 is SGHVS and CDR2 FQNEAQ. The CDR3 runs to 15 residues. Losses at the gene ends were 5 bases for V and 7 bases for J; bases not matched to a gene: 7. The CDR3 loop is CASSQGQGVNSPLHF. The CDR3 bases are TGTGCCAGCAGCCAAGGACAGGGTGTCAATTCACCCCTCCACTTT.

This clonotype has a handful of counts. The chain combines TRBV7-9 with TRBJ1-4; D is unclear. CDR3 size: 14 residues. The germline gives CDR1 SEHNR, CDR2 FQNEAQ (reference sequence). V lost 2 bases, J lost 0 bases, and 4 bases lay in between. The CDR3 spells CASSLQSTNEKLFF. DNA of the CDR3: TGTGCCAGCAGCTTACAGTCAACTAATGAAAAACTGTTTTTT.

V is TRBV2 and J is TRBJ2-7, with a tentative D call TRBD1 (7 bases). The CDR3 runs to 13 residues. The V gene's germline CDR1 is SNHLY and CDR2 FYNNEI. The germline V and J ends were trimmed by 6 bases and 3 bases, with 12 bases remaining between them. CDR3 DNA: TGTGCCAGCAGCGGGACAGCGGGCTACGAGCAGTACTTC. Encoded protein: CASSGTAGYEQYF.

Here the CDR3 DNA reads TGTGCCAGCAGCCAAGAACGGCCCGGGACGTCCATACGTTTTGAAAAACTGTTTTTT. Its translation: CASSQERPGTSIRFEKLFF. The rearrangement uses TRBV14 and TRBJ1-4, with D maybe TRBD1 (5 bases). V gave up 0 bases and J gave up 7 bases, with 24 bases separating them. There are 19 residues in the CDR3. Germline CDR1 SGHDN, CDR2 FVKESK.

A single count supports this clonotype. A much larger clone differs by one base, so this may be a read error. The genes are TRBV7-2 and TRBJ2-2; 9 bases are shared with TRBD1. V was clipped by 4 bases and J by 4 bases; unmatched bases: 7. This CDR3 has 16 residues. CDR1 SGHTA and CDR2 FQGNSA come from the germline V gene. CDR3 coding DNA: TGTGCCAGCAGCTCCGACAGGGGGGCGGGCACCGGGGAGCTGTTTTTT. The encoded protein is CASSSDRGAGTGELFF. Using reference TRBV7-2 and TRBJ2-2 for the parts outside the CDR3, the full variable domain is GAGVSQSPSNKVTEKGKDVELRCDPISGHTALYWYRQSLGQGLEFLIYFQGNSAPDKSGLPSDRFSAERTGGSVSTLTIQRTQQEDSAVYLCASSSDRGAGTGELFFGEGSRLTVL.

The chain joins TRBV6-2 or TRBV6-3 to TRBJ1-1, with D possibly TRBD1 on 6 matching bases. CDR3 length: 11 residues. V was trimmed by 4 bases and J by 7 bases, leaving 7 bases between them. Per germline, CDR1 MNHEY and CDR2 SVGEGT. Here the CDR3 DNA reads TGTGCCAGCAGTTCGACAGGTGAAGCTTTCTTT. Amino acids: CASSSTGEAFF.

This clonotype was seen more than once but under ten times. The J gene is TRBJ2-1, the V gene TRBV7-1; 8 bases fit TRBD1. TRBV7-1 is an open reading frame, and its role is uncertain. The CDR3 covers 15 residues. The V gene end was trimmed by 5 bases and the J gene end by 4 bases; junction bases not matched to a gene: 7. CDR3 nucleotide sequence: TGTGCCAGCAGCCCCCGGACAGGGAGTTACAATGAGCAGTTCTTC. It translates to CASSPRTGSYNEQFF.

This clonotype came up a few times. The chain is built from TRBV7-2 and TRBJ2-7, with TRBD2 identical over 10 bases. Germline V lookup: CDR1 SGHTA, CDR2 FQGNSA. The CDR3 totals 16 residues. V shed 0 bases, J shed 1 base, and the junction held 3 bases outside the gene matches. The CDR3 nucleotides are TGTGCCAGCAGCTTAGCGTGGACTAGCGGTTCCTACGAGCAGTACTTC. Amino acids: CASSLAWTSGSYEQYF.

The rearrangement joins TRBV11-2 to TRBJ2-7; possible D gene TRBD1, 6 bases. Trimming removed 1 base from V and 6 bases from J, with 13 bases in between. CDR1 SGHAT and CDR2 FQNNGV come from the germline V gene. The CDR3 has 14 residues. CDR3 sequence reads: CASSLAGTSGEQYF. Written as DNA, the CDR3 is TGTGCCAGCAGCTTAGCAGGGACATCGGGCGAGCAGTACTTC.

This clonotype was seen a few times. The gene calls are TRBV7-2 and TRBJ1-1; 8 bases are a match to TRBD1. The length of the CDR3 is 15 residues. Germline CDR1 is SGHTA and CDR2 is FQGNSA. With V trimmed by 5 bases and J by 4 bases, 9 bases remained unmatched. The CDR3 DNA reads TGTGCCAGCAGCCTCTTCGGGACAGGCAGCACTGAAGCTTTCTTT. It yields the protein CASSLFGTGSTEAFF.

This chain joins TRBV27 and TRBJ2-7, with D possibly being TRBD1 (5 bases). V was clipped by 5 bases and J by 3 bases, with 14 bases between them. The germline CDR1 and CDR2 sequences are MNHEY and SMNVEV (reference sequence). The CDR3 is made up of 14 amino acids. The CDR3 region has the DNA TGTGCCAGCAGTCAGAGCGACAGACACTACGAGCAGTACTTC. Protein: CASSQSDRHYEQYF.

This clonotype was seen more than once but under ten times. The genes are TRBV27 and TRBJ1-1, with TRBD1 as a possible D gene (6 bases). The length of the CDR3 is 15 residues. The V gene lost 6 bases and the J gene lost 5 bases, with 19 bases spanning the gap. From germline, CDR1 is MNHEY and CDR2 SMNVEV (reference sequence). The CDR3 loop reads CASRIRGRGGTEAFF. Here the CDR3 DNA reads TGTGCCAGCAGGATACGGGGGCGCGGGGGTACTGAAGCTTTCTTT.

This CDR3 reads CASSPLLGSSTDTQYF. For the CDR3, the DNA is TGTGCCAGCAGCCCTCTATTAGGCAGTAGCACAGATACGCAGTATTTT. The V and J genes are TRBV11-2 and TRBJ2-3; D is ambiguous. The V end was cut by 5 bases, the J end by 0 bases, with 15 bases between. This CDR3 comprises 16 residues. The germline V gene encodes CDR1 SGHAT and CDR2 FQNNGV.

This chain links TRBV10-2 with TRBJ2-7; D gene ambiguous. Per germline, CDR1 WSHSY and CDR2 SAAADI. V shed 6 bases and J shed 3 bases, with 15 bases lying between them. The CDR3 runs to 14 residues. CDR3 in amino acids: CASSGRYFDYEQYF. In DNA, the CDR3 is TGCGCCAGCAGCGGTCGGTATTTTGACTACGAGCAGTACTTC.

This clonotype was detected ten times or more. The rearrangement joins TRBV7-8 to TRBJ1-5, with 7 bases identical to TRBD1. This CDR3 is built from 18 residues. J lost 0 bases, V lost 0 bases, and 8 bases had no gene match. Germline V gene lookup returns CDR1 SGHVS and CDR2 FQNEAQ. CDR3 loop: CASSLAYQGDLSNQPQHF. In DNA form, the CDR3 reads TGTGCCAGCAGCTTAGCGTATCAGGGGGACCTTAGCAATCAGCCCCAGCATTTT.

This clonotype was recorded a few times. The CDR3: CASRTGREAFF. As DNA, the CDR3 is TGTGCCAGCAGGACGGGCAGGGAAGCTTTCTTT. The chain joins TRBV12-3 or TRBV12-4 to TRBJ1-1; D remains unclear. V lost 6 bases to trimming and J lost 8 bases, with 10 bases between them. This CDR3 has 11 amino acids.

The chain uses TRBV7-4 and TRBJ1-1, with TRBD1 identical over 7 bases. The CDR3 has 16 amino acids. V lost 0 bases and J lost 3; bases outside the gene matches: 7. Germline-derived CDR1 and CDR2 are SGHVT and SQSDAQ. CDR3 nucleotide sequence: TGTGCCAGCAGCTTAGCGCAGGGGACAGAGGACACTGAAGCTTTCTTT. Translation: CASSLAQGTEDTEAFF.

The V gene is TRBV6-1, the J gene TRBJ1-5, with unresolved D. The V end lost 3 bases, the J end lost 6 bases, and 9 bases lay between the germline ends. In germline, CDR1 is MNHNS, CDR2 SASEGT. The CDR3 contains 13 residues. The CDR3 DNA follows: TGTGCCAGCAGTGAGTCCCCAGGTCAGCCCCAGCATTTT. Amino acid sequence: CASSESPGQPQHF.

The V gene is TRBV28, the J gene TRBJ1-5; D is unclear. In germline, CDR1 is MDHEN, CDR2 SYDVKM. CDR3 size: 14 residues. The V end lost 1 base, the J end lost 4 bases, and 8 bases lay between the germline ends. The CDR3 loop is CASSLYLSNQPQHF. CDR3 nucleotides: TGTGCCAGCAGTTTATACCTCAGTAATCAGCCCCAGCATTTT.

The CDR3, as DNA: TGTGCCAGCAGCCTGGGGAGGCTCCTCTACAATGAGCAGTTCTTC. This codes for CASSLGRLLYNEQFF. The chain has TRBV7-2 and TRBJ2-1, with D possibly matching TRBD2 (6 bases). The CDR3 totals 15 residues. Germline V gene data show CDR1 as SGHTA and CDR2 as FQGNSA. V lost 5 bases and J lost 3, with 14 bases in between.

The chain has TRBV12-3 or TRBV12-4 and TRBJ1-1; TRBD1 matches at 7 bases. J gave up 11 bases and V 3 bases, and 15 bases lay outside the gene matches. CDR3 length: 15 amino acids. This chain's CDR3 is CASSFGGGTVSWAFF. The CDR3 DNA reads TGTGCCAGCAGTTTTGGGGGCGGGACAGTCTCATGGGCTTTCTTT.

This clonotype was observed a handful of times. The chain employs TRBV15 and TRBJ1-3, with D possibly matching TRBD1 (5 bases). CDR1 and CDR2 from the germline V gene are LNHNV and YYDKDF (reference sequence). V lost 1 base and J lost 0, with 13 bases in between. The CDR3 length is 17 residues. The CDR3 here is CATSRVFGADSGNTIYF. In nucleotides, the CDR3 is TGTGCCACCAGCAGAGTCTTTGGGGCCGACTCTGGAAACACCATATATTTT.

This clonotype was seen more than once but under ten times. The gene calls are TRBV7-8 and TRBJ2-3; TRBD2 matches 12 bases. The CDR3 runs 16 residues. J gave up 1 base and V 5 bases, and 4 bases lay outside the gene matches. Per germline, CDR1 SGHVS and CDR2 FQNEAQ. The CDR3 loop reads CASSDRLAGGTDTQYF. CDR3 sequence (DNA): TGTGCCAGCAGCGACCGACTAGCGGGGGGCACAGATACGCAGTATTTT.

This clonotype was seen only a few times. The chain links TRBV11-2 to TRBJ1-5; tentatively, D is TRBD1 (5 bases). Germline assignment: CDR1 SGHAT and CDR2 FQNNGV. The CDR3 covers 15 residues. V shed 5 bases and J shed 0 bases, with 11 bases lying between them. CDR3 bases: TGTGCCAGCAGCAAAACAGGCTATAGCAATCAGCCCCAGCATTTT. This codes for CASSKTGYSNQPQHF.

V gene TRBV27 combines with J gene TRBJ2-7; TRBD2 matches at 9 bases. Per germline, CDR1 MNHEY and CDR2 SMNVEV (reference sequence). The J segment lost 2 bases and the V segment lost 4 bases, leaving 3 bases of the junction unmatched. This CDR3 is built from 14 residues. The CDR3 loop reads CASSSSGVPYEQYF. CDR3 bases: TGTGCCAGCAGTTCTAGCGGGGTCCCCTACGAGCAGTACTTC.